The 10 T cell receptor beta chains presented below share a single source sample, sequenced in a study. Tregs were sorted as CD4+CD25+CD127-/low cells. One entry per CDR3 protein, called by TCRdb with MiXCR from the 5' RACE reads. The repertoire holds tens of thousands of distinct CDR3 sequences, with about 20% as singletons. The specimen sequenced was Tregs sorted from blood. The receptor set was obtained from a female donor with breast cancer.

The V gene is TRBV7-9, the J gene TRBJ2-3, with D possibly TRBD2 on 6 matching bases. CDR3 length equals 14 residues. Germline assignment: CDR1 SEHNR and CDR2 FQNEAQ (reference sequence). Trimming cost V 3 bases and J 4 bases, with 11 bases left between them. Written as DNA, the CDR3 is TGTGCCAGCAGCTTCCGACTAGACCCAGATACGCAGTATTTT. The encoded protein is CASSFRLDPDTQYF.

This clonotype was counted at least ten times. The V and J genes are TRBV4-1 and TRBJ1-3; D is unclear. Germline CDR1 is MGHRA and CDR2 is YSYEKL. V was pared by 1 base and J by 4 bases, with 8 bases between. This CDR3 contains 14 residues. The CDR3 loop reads CASSQAPEGNTIYF. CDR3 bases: TGCGCCAGCAGCCAAGCGCCGGAAGGAAACACCATATATTTT.

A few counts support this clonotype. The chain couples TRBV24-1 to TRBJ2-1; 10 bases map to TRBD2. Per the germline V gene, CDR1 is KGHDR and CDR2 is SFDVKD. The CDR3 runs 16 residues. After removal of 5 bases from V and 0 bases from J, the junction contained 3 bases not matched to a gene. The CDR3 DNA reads TGTGCCACCAGTGGGGAGCGGGAGGGCTCCTACAATGAGCAGTTCTTC. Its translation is CATSGEREGSYNEQFF.

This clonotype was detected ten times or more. The CDR3 DNA follows: TGTGCCAGCAGCTTAGCGGGGACCCCCTACGAGCAGTACTTC. It translates to CASSLAGTPYEQYF. The chain joins TRBV7-9 to TRBJ2-7; D is tentatively TRBD1 or TRBD2 (5 bases each). Trimming took off 0 bases at V and 2 bases at J, with 8 bases between the two ends. Looked up from germline, CDR1 is SEHNR and CDR2 is FQNEAQ (reference sequence). The length of the CDR3 is 14 residues.

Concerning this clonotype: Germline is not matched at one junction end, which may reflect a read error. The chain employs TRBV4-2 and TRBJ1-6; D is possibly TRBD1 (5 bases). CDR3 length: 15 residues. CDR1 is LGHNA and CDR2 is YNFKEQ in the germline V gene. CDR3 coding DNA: TGCGCCAGCAGCCTCTCGACAGTCTATAATTCACCCCTCCACTTT. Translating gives CASSLSTVYNSPLHF.

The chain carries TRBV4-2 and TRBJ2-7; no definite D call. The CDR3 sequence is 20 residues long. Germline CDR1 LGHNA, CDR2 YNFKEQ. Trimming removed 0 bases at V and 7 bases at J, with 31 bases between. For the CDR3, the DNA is TGTGCCAGCAGCCAAGAATCGTTTTTATCTTATTCGGCGGACCGTGGGGAGCAGTACTTC. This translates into CASSQESFLSYSADRGEQYF.

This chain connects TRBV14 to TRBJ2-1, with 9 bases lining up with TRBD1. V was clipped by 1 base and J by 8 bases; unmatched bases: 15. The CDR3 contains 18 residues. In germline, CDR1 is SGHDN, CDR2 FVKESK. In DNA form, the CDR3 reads TGTGCCAGCAGCCAAGTGAACAGGGGGCTTCGGGCAGGGGATGAGCAGTTCTTC. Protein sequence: CASSQVNRGLRAGDEQFF.

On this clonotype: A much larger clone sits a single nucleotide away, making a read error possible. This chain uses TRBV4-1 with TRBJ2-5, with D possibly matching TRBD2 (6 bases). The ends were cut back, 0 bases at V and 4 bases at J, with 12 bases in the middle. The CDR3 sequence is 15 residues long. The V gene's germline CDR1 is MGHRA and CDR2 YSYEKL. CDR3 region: CASSQEQLAIETQYF. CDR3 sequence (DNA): TGCGCCAGCAGCCAAGAACAACTAGCCATAGAGACCCAGTACTTC.

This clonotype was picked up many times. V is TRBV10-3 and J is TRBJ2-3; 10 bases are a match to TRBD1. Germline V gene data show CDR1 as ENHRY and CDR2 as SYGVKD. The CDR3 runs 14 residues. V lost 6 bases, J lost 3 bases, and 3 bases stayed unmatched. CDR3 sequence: CAISPGQGTDTQYF. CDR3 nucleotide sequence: TGTGCCATCAGCCCGGGACAGGGGACAGATACGCAGTATTTT.

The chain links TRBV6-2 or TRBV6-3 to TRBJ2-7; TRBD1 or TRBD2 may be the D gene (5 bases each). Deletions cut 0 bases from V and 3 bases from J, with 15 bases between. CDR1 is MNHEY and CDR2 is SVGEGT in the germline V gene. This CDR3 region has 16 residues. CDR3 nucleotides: TGTGCCAGCAGTTACTCGAACGGGGCTAATGGCTACGAGCAGTACTTC. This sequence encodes CASSYSNGANGYEQYF.